Given below is one T cell receptor (beta chain) in context. The antigen remains unidentified. Method: immunoSEQ multiplex PCR; TCRdb's copy keeps in-frame clones and lacks some. The sample has 60,000 to 95,000 clones; around 90% are singletons. The record originates from a study of OX40 agonist ivuxolimab in advanced cancers. Study conclusions and caveats: CD4+ and CD8+ blood T cells expanded clonally by week 6 at 0.1 to 3.0 mg/kg.

CDR1 is WSHSY and CDR2 is SAAADI in the germline V gene. This CDR3 has 15 residues. The germline V and J ends were trimmed by 3 bases and 0 bases, with 10 bases remaining between them. The J gene is TRBJ2-3, the V gene TRBV10-2; D ambiguous. The origin of this receptor is an adult with an advanced solid tumor such as melanoma, head and neck, liver or kidney cancer. Here the sequenced sample was CD4+ or CD8+ T cells sorted from blood, taken in a trial of the OX40 agonist ivuxolimab. The CDR3 region is CASSERVISTDTQYF. The CDR3 region has the DNA TGCGCCAGCAGTGAAAGAGTGATAAGCACAGATACGCAGTATTTT.